The rows below give T cell receptor beta chains drawn from one sample of a study of blood T cell repertoires in COVID-19. Clones were sequenced by immunoSEQ multiplex PCR, and TCRdb holds only the in-frame ones, with some missing. The table lists under 100,000 clones, about nine tenths of them singletons. Material for sequencing was peripheral blood. The receptors here all came from a woman in her seventies with acute or convalescent COVID-19. Both conserved end residues are part of each CDR3. D genes are given only for firm matches. Clone size appears in some rows only: once, few, many, or a class for an expanded clone.

j_call v_call clone_size d_call cdr3_aa cdr3_nt
TRBJ1-5 TRBV7-9 . . CASSGDNQPQHF TGTGCCAGCAGCGGAGACAATCAGCCCCAGCATTTT
TRBJ1-2 TRBV3-1/TRBV3-2 . TRBD1 CASSQELTGSLGYTF TGTGCCAGCAGCCAAGAACTGACAGGGAGTCTTGGCTACACCTTC
TRBJ1-6 TRBV12-3/TRBV12-4 . . CASSLNRDSPLHF TGTGCCAGCAGTTTAAACAGGGACTCACCCCTCCACTTT
TRBJ2-2 TRBV5-1 . . CASSLALERAGELFF TGCGCCAGCAGCTTGGCCTTGGAGAGGGCCGGGGAGCTGTTTTTT
TRBJ2-7 TRBV3-1/TRBV3-2 . TRBD2 CASSLSPGTNGQYF TGTGCCAGCAGCCTCTCCCCCGGGACTAATGGGCAGTACTTC
TRBJ2-2 TRBV5-1 . TRBD2 CASSPWSSGSNTGELFF TGCGCCAGCAGCCCCTGGTCTAGCGGGAGTAACACCGGGGAGCTGTTTTTT
TRBJ1-3 TRBV6-5 . . CASTTGAGNTIYF TGTGCCAGTACCACGGGGGCTGGAAACACCATATATTTT
TRBJ2-5 TRBV28 once TRBD2 CASSLGGSWKTQYF TGTGCCAGCAGTTTGGGCGGGAGTTGGAAGACCCAGTACTTC
TRBJ1-6 TRBV5-5 few TRBD1 CASSLGQGFLNSPLHF TGTGCCAGCAGCTTGGGACAGGGGTTTCTCAATTCACCCCTCCACTTT
TRBJ1-1 TRBV19 few TRBD1 CASRPGQSNTEAFF TGTGCCAGTAGACCGGGACAGTCGAACACTGAAGCTTTCTTT
TRBJ1-5 TRBV6-1 . . CASSDPNQLKQVQPQHF TGTGCCAGCAGTGACCCCAATCAGCTTAAACAGGTACAGCCCCAGCATTTT
TRBJ2-1 TRBV6-6 . . CASAPTRAKNNEQFF TGTGCCAGCGCCCCAACTAGAGCGAAAAACAATGAGCAGTTCTTC
TRBJ1-6 TRBV30 . TRBD1 CAWSFPSGQGLNSPLHF TGTGCCTGGAGTTTTCCCTCGGGACAGGGTCTTAATTCACCCCTCCACTTT
TRBJ2-2 TRBV18 . . CASSPPSLSTGELFF TGTGCCAGCTCACCACCGTCCTTATCCACCGGGGAGCTGTTTTTT
TRBJ2-1 TRBV24-1 once TRBD2 CATRGGLNEQFF TGTGCCACCCGGGGGGGGCTCAATGAGCAGTTCTTC
TRBJ2-1 TRBV7-9 once . CASSQTTVNEQFF TGTGCCAGCAGCCAGACGACAGTGAATGAGCAGTTCTTC
TRBJ2-1 TRBV6-5 . . CASSYSMNPGEREQFF TGTGCCAGCAGTTACTCGATGAATCCAGGGGAGAGGGAGCAGTTCTTC
TRBJ1-1 TRBV7-2 . TRBD1 CASSFSWTGGTEAFF TGTGCCAGCAGCTTCAGTTGGACAGGGGGCACTGAAGCTTTCTTT
TRBJ2-7 TRBV19 . TRBD2 CASSIGGGTTYEQYF TGTGCCAGTAGTATAGGTGGCGGGACTACCTACGAGCAGTACTTC
TRBJ1-6 TRBV6-1 . . CASSELGQNSPLHF TGTGCCAGCAGTGAGTTGGGCCAGAATTCACCCCTCCACTTT
TRBJ2-5 TRBV5-1 . TRBD2 CASSLIAGETQYF TGCGCCAGCAGCCTTATAGCGGGAGAGACCCAGTACTTC
TRBJ1-5 TRBV6-5 . . CASRQYSNQPQHF TGTGCCAGTAGACAGTATAGCAATCAGCCCCAGCATTTT
TRBJ1-3 TRBV28 once . CASSLLETDGNTIYF TGTGCCAGCAGTTTACTCGAGACAGATGGAAACACCATATATTTT
TRBJ1-2 TRBV10-3 . TRBD1 CAISGTGNGYGYTF TGTGCCATCAGTGGGACAGGGAACGGCTATGGCTACACCTTC
TRBJ2-6 TRBV28 . . CASSLVRLSSGANVLTF TGTGCCAGCAGTTTAGTCAGGTTAAGCTCTGGGGCCAACGTCCTGACTTTC
TRBJ1-1 TRBV11-3 once . CASSLDTGTEAFF TGTGCCAGCAGCTTAGATACCGGGACTGAAGCTTTCTTT
TRBJ1-6 TRBV19 once . CASSVSGFSSSPLHF TGTGCCAGTAGCGTCTCAGGGTTTTCGAGTTCACCCCTCCACTTT
TRBJ1-5 TRBV6-5 . TRBD1 CASSAEGQSNQPQHF TGTGCCAGCAGCGCAGAGGGACAGTCTAATCAGCCCCAGCATTTT
TRBJ1-2 TRBV30 . . CAWSLNYGYTF TGTGCCTGGTCCCTTAACTATGGCTACACCTTC
TRBJ2-7 TRBV7-2 . . CASSRTLTGSYEQYF TGTGCCAGCAGCCGCACATTGACAGGCTCCTACGAGCAGTACTTC
TRBJ2-1 TRBV28 . . CASRQGFSYNEQFF TGTGCCAGCAGGCAGGGATTTTCCTACAATGAGCAGTTCTTC
TRBJ2-4 TRBV24-1 . . CATSGTNSNIQYF TGTGCCACCAGTGGAACAAATTCAAACATTCAGTACTTC
TRBJ2-1 TRBV11-2 . TRBD2 CASSRLTSGGYNEQFF TGTGCCAGCAGCCGGTTAACTAGCGGGGGATACAATGAGCAGTTCTTC
TRBJ1-6 TRBV5-1 . . CASSPTEGRNSPLHF TGCGCCAGCAGCCCTACGGAGGGACGGAATTCACCCCTCCACTTT
TRBJ2-7 TRBV10-1 once . CASSPAVTTEQYF TGCGCCAGCAGTCCCGCCGTGACTACGGAGCAGTACTTC
TRBJ2-1 TRBV28 . TRBD2 CASRPRGAGGSYNEQFF TGTGCCAGCAGGCCCCGTGGAGCGGGAGGGTCCTACAATGAGCAGTTCTTC
TRBJ2-6 TRBV3-1/TRBV3-2 . . CASSQVVPGYSGANVLTF TGTGCCAGCAGCCAAGTCGTCCCAGGGTACTCTGGGGCCAACGTCCTGACTTTC
TRBJ1-6 TRBV18 . TRBD1 CASSSLAGQDHSPLHF TGTGCCAGCTCATCACTTGCGGGACAGGATCATTCACCCCTCCACTTT
TRBJ2-3 TRBV5-4 . TRBD2 CASSPLTSGRPGYTDTQYF TGTGCCAGCAGCCCACTGACTAGCGGGAGGCCCGGCTACACAGATACGCAGTATTTT
TRBJ2-1 TRBV3-1/TRBV3-2 . TRBD2 CASSPTSGTGYYNEQFF TGTGCCAGCAGCCCCACTAGCGGGACGGGGTACTACAATGAGCAGTTCTTC
TRBJ2-5 TRBV25-1 . . CASSSGTPQETQYF TGTGCCAGCAGCTCCGGGACACCCCAAGAGACCCAGTACTTC
TRBJ2-5 TRBV6-6 . TRBD2 CASSLWTSGIIQETQYF TGTGCCAGCAGTCTCTGGACTAGCGGGATAATTCAAGAGACCCAGTACTTC
TRBJ2-1 TRBV11-2 . TRBD2 CASSFGTSGSTEQFF TGTGCCAGCAGCTTCGGGACTAGCGGGAGTACTGAGCAGTTCTTC
TRBJ1-1 TRBV18 . TRBD1 CASSFDRGSEAFF TGTGCCAGCTCATTCGACAGGGGCAGTGAAGCTTTCTTT
TRBJ2-1 TRBV7-2 . . CASSSSLHNEQFF TGTGCCAGCAGCTCTAGCCTCCACAATGAGCAGTTCTTC
TRBJ1-1 TRBV3-1/TRBV3-2 . . CASSQHAAALLNTEAFF TGTGCCAGCAGCCAGCACGCAGCCGCCTTACTAAACACTGAAGCTTTCTTT
TRBJ2-3 TRBV7-2 . TRBD2 CASSSNPLAGTDTQYF TGTGCCAGCAGCTCAAATCCTTTAGCGGGGACCGATACGCAGTATTTT
TRBJ2-3 TRBV6-1 . . CASSEMRQDTQYF TGTGCCAGCAGTGAAATGAGGCAAGATACGCAGTATTTT
TRBJ1-1 TRBV25-1 . TRBD1 CASRTGGVGEAFF TGTGCCAGTAGGACAGGGGGCGTTGGTGAAGCTTTCTTT
TRBJ1-3 TRBV6-6 . TRBD1 CASSWTGGGNTIYF TGTGCCAGCAGTTGGACAGGAGGGGGAAACACCATATATTTT
TRBJ2-1 TRBV19 . TRBD2 CASSTASGPNEQFF TGTGCCAGTAGTACGGCTAGCGGACCCAATGAGCAGTTCTTC
TRBJ2-1 TRBV7-8 once TRBD1 CASSFDRTGEQFF TGTGCCAGCAGCTTTGACAGGACAGGTGAGCAGTTCTTC
TRBJ2-3 TRBV3-1/TRBV3-2 . TRBD2 CASSQDKSGSSTDTQYF TGTGCCAGCAGCCAAGATAAAAGCGGGAGTAGCACAGATACGCAGTATTTT
TRBJ1-1 TRBV3-1/TRBV3-2 few . CASSHTTNTEAFF TGTGCCAGCAGCCATACTACGAACACTGAAGCTTTCTTT
TRBJ2-1 TRBV27 . . CASSFRGTYNEQFF TGTGCCAGCAGTTTCAGGGGCACCTACAATGAGCAGTTCTTC
TRBJ2-7 TRBV28 . . CASSFISRYEQYF TGTGCCAGCAGTTTCATTTCTCGGTACGAGCAGTACTTC
TRBJ1-3 TRBV7-5 . . CVRSLPMAPGFTIYF TGTGTCAGAAGCCTTCCGATGGCCCCGGGTTTCACCATATATTTT